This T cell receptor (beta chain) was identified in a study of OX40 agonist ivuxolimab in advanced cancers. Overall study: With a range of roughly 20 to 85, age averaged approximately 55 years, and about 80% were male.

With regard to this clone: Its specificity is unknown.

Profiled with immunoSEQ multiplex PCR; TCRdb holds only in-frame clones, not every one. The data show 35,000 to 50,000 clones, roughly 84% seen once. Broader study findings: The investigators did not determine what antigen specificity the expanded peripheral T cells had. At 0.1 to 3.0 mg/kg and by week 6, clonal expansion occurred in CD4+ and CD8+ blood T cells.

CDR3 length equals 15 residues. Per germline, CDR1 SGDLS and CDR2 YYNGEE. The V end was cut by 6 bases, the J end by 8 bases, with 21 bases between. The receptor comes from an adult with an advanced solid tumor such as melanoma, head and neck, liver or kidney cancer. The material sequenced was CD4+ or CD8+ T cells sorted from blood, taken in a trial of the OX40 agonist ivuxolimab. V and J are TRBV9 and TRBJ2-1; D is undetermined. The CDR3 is CASTFYATPGDEQFF. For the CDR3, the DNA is TGTGCCAGCACCTTCTACGCGACTCCGGGCGATGAGCAGTTCTTC. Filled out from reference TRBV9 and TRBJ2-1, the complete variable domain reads DSGVTQTPKHLITATGQRVTLRCSPRSGDLSVYWYQQSLDQGLQFLIQYYNGEERAKGNILERFSAQQFPDLHSELNLSSLELGDSALYFCASTFYATPGDEQFFGPGTRLTVL.